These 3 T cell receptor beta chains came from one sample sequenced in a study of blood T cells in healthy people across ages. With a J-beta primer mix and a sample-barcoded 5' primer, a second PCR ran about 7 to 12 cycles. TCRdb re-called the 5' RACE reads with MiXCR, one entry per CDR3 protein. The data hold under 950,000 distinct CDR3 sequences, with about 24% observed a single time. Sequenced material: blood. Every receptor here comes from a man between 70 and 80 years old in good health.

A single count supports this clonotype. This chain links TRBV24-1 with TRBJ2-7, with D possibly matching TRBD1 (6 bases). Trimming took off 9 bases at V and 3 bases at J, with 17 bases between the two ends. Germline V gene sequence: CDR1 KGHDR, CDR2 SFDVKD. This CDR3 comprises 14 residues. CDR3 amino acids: CATAGTNEYYEQYV. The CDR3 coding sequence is TGTGCCACCGCCGGGACAAACGAATACTACGAGCAGTACGTC.

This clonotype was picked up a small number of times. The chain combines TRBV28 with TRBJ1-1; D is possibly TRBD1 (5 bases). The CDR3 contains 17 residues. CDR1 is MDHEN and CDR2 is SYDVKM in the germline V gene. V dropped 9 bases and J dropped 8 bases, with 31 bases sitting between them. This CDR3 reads CASKGTKYRGSSIEAFF. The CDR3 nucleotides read TGTGCCAGTAAAGGGACCAAATATCGGGGGTCATCAATCGAAGCTTTCTTT.

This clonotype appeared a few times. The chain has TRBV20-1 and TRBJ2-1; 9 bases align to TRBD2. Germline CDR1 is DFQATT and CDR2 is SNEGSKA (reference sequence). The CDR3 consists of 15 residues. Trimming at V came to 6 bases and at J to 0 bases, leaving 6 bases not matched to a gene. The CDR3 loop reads CSAPIAGASYNEQFF. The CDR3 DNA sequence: TGCAGTGCACCTATAGCGGGAGCCTCCTACAATGAGCAGTTCTTC.